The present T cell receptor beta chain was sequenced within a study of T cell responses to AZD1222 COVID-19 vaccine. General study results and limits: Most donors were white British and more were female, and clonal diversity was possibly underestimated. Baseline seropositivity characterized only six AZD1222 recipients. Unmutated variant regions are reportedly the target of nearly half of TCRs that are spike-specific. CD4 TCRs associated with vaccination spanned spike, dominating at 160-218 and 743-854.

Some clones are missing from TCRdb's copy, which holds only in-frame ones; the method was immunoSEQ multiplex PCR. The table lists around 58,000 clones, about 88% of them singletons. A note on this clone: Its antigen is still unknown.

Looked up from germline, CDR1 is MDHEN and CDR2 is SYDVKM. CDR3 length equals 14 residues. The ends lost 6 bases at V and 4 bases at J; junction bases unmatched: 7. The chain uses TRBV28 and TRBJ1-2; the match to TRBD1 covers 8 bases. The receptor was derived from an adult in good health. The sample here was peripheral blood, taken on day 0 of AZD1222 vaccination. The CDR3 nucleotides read TGTGCCAGCAGCCTGACAGGGGTTAGCTATGGCTACACCTTC. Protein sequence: CASSLTGVSYGYTF.